The 29 T cell receptor beta chains presented below share a single source sample, sequenced in a study of cytomegalovirus exposure and HLA in healthy donors. Sequencing used immunoSEQ multiplex PCR; TCRdb keeps in-frame clones, though not all of them. The sample has more than 90,000 clones; less than 90% are singletons. The material sequenced was PBMCs. Receptor source: a man aged 18 to 29 in good health and CMV-seropositive.

V usage is TRBV18 and J usage is TRBJ1-3; D may be TRBD1 (6 bases). Germline V gene lookup returns CDR1 KGHSH and CDR2 LQKENI. The ends were cut back, 3 bases at V and 0 bases at J, with 12 bases in the middle. This CDR3 spans 16 amino acids. This chain's CDR3 is CASSPITGSSGNTIYF. The CDR3 bases are TGTGCCAGCTCACCGATTACAGGGAGCTCTGGAAACACCATATATTTT.

The chain joins TRBV7-9 to TRBJ2-1; 8 nucleotides match TRBD1. CDR1 and CDR2 (germline): SEHNR, FQNEAQ (reference sequence). CDR3 length: 12 residues. V lost 5 bases to trimming and J lost 7 bases; unmatched junction nucleotides: 1. The CDR3 sequence is CASSRQGNEQFF. The CDR3 bases are TGTGCCAGCAGCCGACAGGGGAATGAGCAGTTCTTC.

The chain is built from TRBV11-2 and TRBJ1-3; no clear D. This CDR3 region has 12 residues. Germline V gene data show CDR1 as SGHAT and CDR2 as FQNNGV. V was trimmed by 1 base and J by 7 bases, leaving 5 bases between them. Here the CDR3 reads CASSLVPNTIYF. CDR3 nucleotides: TGTGCCAGCAGCTTAGTTCCTAACACCATATATTTT. Full variable domain (outside the CDR3, taken from reference TRBV11-2 and TRBJ1-3): EAGVAQSPRYKIIEKRQSVAFWCNPISGHATLYWYQQILGQGPKLLIQFQNNGVVDDSQLPKDRFSAERLKGVDSTLKIQPAKLEDSAVYLCASSLVPNTIYFGEGSWLTVV.

The gene calls are TRBV14 and TRBJ2-2; D is possibly TRBD2 (5 bases). V lost 0 bases to trimming and J lost 7 bases, with 12 bases between them. The CDR3 sequence is 15 residues long. From germline, CDR1 is SGHDN and CDR2 FVKESK. CDR3 DNA: TGTGCCAGCAGCCAAGATGAACCAGCGGTCGGGGAGCTGTTTTTT. Its protein product is CASSQDEPAVGELFF.

The V and J genes are TRBV27 and TRBJ2-3, with a tentative D call TRBD1 (6 bases). Germline lookup yields CDR1 MNHEY and CDR2 SMNVEV (reference sequence). CDR3 length equals 15 residues. The V end was cut by 3 bases, the J end by 2 bases, with 12 bases between. CDR3 protein: CASSLRTEPTDTQYF. DNA of the CDR3: TGTGCCAGCAGTTTGAGGACAGAGCCCACAGATACGCAGTATTTT.

The genes are TRBV7-9 and TRBJ1-2; the match to TRBD1 covers 7 bases. This CDR3 is 16 amino acids long. J lost 2 bases, V lost 0 bases, and 6 bases had no gene match. The germline CDR1 and CDR2 sequences are SEHNR and FQNEAQ (reference sequence). The CDR3 sequence: CASSLAGSGGNYGYTF. CDR3 nucleotide sequence: TGTGCCAGCAGCTTAGCTGGGTCAGGGGGGAACTATGGCTACACCTTC.

The rearrangement joins TRBV19 to TRBJ1-5, with D possibly matching TRBD1 (5 bases). This CDR3 spans 15 amino acids. Germline CDR1 reads LNHDA; CDR2 reads SQIVND (reference sequence). V was clipped by 5 bases and J by 4 bases, with 15 bases between them. The CDR3 here is CASSVPRQFNQPQHF. The CDR3 nucleotides read TGTGCCAGTAGTGTACCCCGACAGTTTAATCAGCCCCAGCATTTT.

This chain connects TRBV9 to TRBJ1-2; 7 nucleotides line up with TRBD1. Germline CDR1 and CDR2: SGDLS and YYNGEE. V was pared by 2 bases and J by 7 bases, with 2 bases of the junction left unmatched. The CDR3 spans 12 residues. CDR3 coding DNA: TGTGCCAGCAGCGTTACAGGGGTTGGCTACACCTTC. This translates into CASSVTGVGYTF. The full variable domain, rest sourced from reference TRBV9 and TRBJ1-2, is DSGVTQTPKHLITATGQRVTLRCSPRSGDLSVYWYQQSLDQGLQFLIQYYNGEERAKGNILERFSAQQFPDLHSELNLSSLELGDSALYFCASSVTGVGYTFGSGTRLTVV.

The V call is TRBV4-3, the J call TRBJ2-2; TRBD1 is a possible D gene (5 bases). This CDR3 comprises 17 residues. Trimming removed 0 bases at V and 4 bases at J, with 15 bases between. The germline CDR1 and CDR2 sequences are LGHNA and YSLEER. The CDR3 reads CASSQEIRQYSTGELFF. For the CDR3, the DNA is TGCGCCAGCAGCCAAGAAATTAGACAGTATAGCACCGGGGAGCTGTTTTTT.

This rearrangement joins TRBV7-2 to TRBJ2-7, with D perhaps TRBD2 (6 bases). Trimming took 4 bases from V and 12 from J, leaving 19 bases between them. CDR3 length: 13 residues. CDR1 is SGHTA, CDR2 FQGNSA, per germline. This CDR3 reads CASSSNSGGRSYF. In DNA form, the CDR3 reads TGTGCCAGCAGCTCGAATTCCGGGGGTCGGTCGTACTTC. The full variable domain, rest sourced from reference TRBV7-2 and TRBJ2-7, is GAGVSQSPSNKVTEKGKDVELRCDPISGHTALYWYRQSLGQGLEFLIYFQGNSAPDKSGLPSDRFSAERTGGSVSTLTIQRTQQEDSAVYLCASSSNSGGRSYFGPGTRLTVT.

The chain links TRBV11-2 to TRBJ2-1; 7 nucleotides align to TRBD2. The CDR3 is made up of 16 amino acids. Germline-derived CDR1 and CDR2 are SGHAT and FQNNGV. V was clipped by 5 bases and J by 5 bases; unmatched bases: 12. Here the CDR3 reads CASSPKSGTSNNEQFF. The CDR3 DNA reads as TGTGCCAGCAGCCCAAAAAGCGGGACCTCTAACAATGAGCAGTTCTTC.

The chain is built from TRBV19 and TRBJ1-4; D remains unclear. CDR3 length: 14 residues. V lost 6 bases to trimming and J lost 8 bases, with 16 bases between them. In germline, CDR1 is LNHDA, CDR2 SQIVND (reference sequence). The CDR3 region is CASSREVSSEKLFF. CDR3 nucleotides: TGTGCCAGTAGCCGGGAGGTTTCTTCGGAAAAACTGTTTTTT.

The chain carries TRBV28 and TRBJ2-7; 11 bases are shared with TRBD1. Per the germline V gene, CDR1 is MDHEN and CDR2 is SYDVKM. V lost 5 bases, J lost 4 bases, and 4 bases stayed unmatched. The CDR3 is 14 amino acids. The CDR3 reads CASSPGQGGYEQYF. CDR3 bases: TGTGCCAGCAGTCCGGGACAGGGGGGTTACGAGCAGTACTTC.

A note on this clone: Other DNA sequences within the sample encode an identical CDR3. The rearrangement links TRBV6-5 to TRBJ1-2; D not certain. This CDR3 has 12 amino acids. Trimming left V 5 bases short and J 5 bases short, with 9 bases between. Germline assignment: CDR1 MNHEY and CDR2 SVGAGI. CDR3: CASSPGRYGYTF. CDR3 DNA: TGTGCCAGCAGTCCTGGGCGTTATGGCTACACCTTC.

This clone was detected once. The chain combines TRBV27 with TRBJ2-1; D perhaps matches TRBD1 (5 bases). The length of the CDR3 is 13 residues. Trimming pared 5 bases from V and 9 bases from J, leaving 14 bases between. From germline, CDR1 is MNHEY and CDR2 SMNVEV (reference sequence). CDR3: CASSAGKRGEQFF. The CDR3 DNA reads TGTGCCAGCAGTGCAGGGAAGAGAGGTGAGCAGTTCTTC.

The DNA of the CDR3 is TGTGCCACCCGCGGGACCTACAATGAGCAGTTCTTC. As protein: CATRGTYNEQFF. The chain is built from TRBV5-4 and TRBJ2-1, with D possibly being TRBD2 (6 bases). V lost 9 bases and J 2 bases, leaving 9 bases between the germline ends. Germline V gene lookup returns CDR1 SGHNT and CDR2 YYREEE (reference sequence). The CDR3 sequence is 12 residues long.

V is TRBV30 and J is TRBJ1-4; D is ambiguous. The V end lost 0 bases, the J end lost 6 bases, and 11 bases lay between the germline ends. Germline-derived CDR1 and CDR2 are GTSNPN and SVGIG (reference sequence). The CDR3 extends over 14 amino acids. As DNA, the CDR3 is TGTGCCTGGAGTGTACCGGGTCTCGATGAAAAACTGTTTTTT. The encoded protein is CAWSVPGLDEKLFF. The full variable domain, in which reference TRBV30 and TRBJ1-4 provide the parts outside the CDR3, is SQTIHQWPATLVQPVGSPLSLECTVEGTSNPNLYWYRQAAGRGLQLLFYSVGIGQISSEVPQNLSASRPQDRQFILSSKKLLLSDSGFYLCAWSVPGLDEKLFFGSGTQLSVL.

This clone was detected only once. The chain couples TRBV5-1 to TRBJ2-7; D perhaps matches TRBD1 (5 bases). CDR1 is SGHRS, CDR2 YFSETQ, per germline. Deletions cut 0 bases from V and 5 bases from J, with 12 bases between. The CDR3 extends over 14 amino acids. As DNA, the CDR3 is TGCGCCAGCAGCTTGGGGGGCATGGTCCACGAGCAGTACTTC. Translating it yields CASSLGGMVHEQYF. The entire variable domain, with the rest obtained from reference TRBV5-1 and TRBJ2-7, is as follows: KAGVTQTPRYLIKTRGQQVTLSCSPISGHRSVSWYQQTPGQGLQFLFEYFSETQRNKGNFPGRFSGRQFSNSRSEMNVSTLELGDSALYLCASSLGGMVHEQYFGPGTRLTVT.

The chain's CDR3 is CASSPLPTSGKSTDTQYF. The CDR3 nucleotides are TGTGCCAGCAGTCCCCTCCCCACTAGCGGGAAAAGCACAGATACGCAGTATTTT. The rearrangement uses TRBV27 and TRBJ2-3, with TRBD2 matching over 10 bases. CDR1 is MNHEY and CDR2 is SMNVEV in the germline V gene (reference sequence). CDR3 length: 18 residues. V dropped 5 bases and J dropped 0; count of bases not matched to a gene: 11.

This chain connects TRBV27 to TRBJ1-1; 9 nucleotides match TRBD1. The CDR3 runs 14 residues. Germline loops: CDR1 MNHEY, CDR2 SMNVEV (reference sequence). With V trimmed by 2 bases and J by 4 bases, 2 bases remained unmatched. The CDR3 sequence: CASSLGDRVTEAFF. Written as DNA, the CDR3 is TGTGCCAGCAGTTTAGGGGACAGGGTCACTGAAGCTTTCTTT.

The gene calls are TRBV4-1 and TRBJ2-7; 9 bases align to TRBD2. Per germline, CDR1 MGHRA and CDR2 YSYEKL. With 0 bases clipped from V and 0 bases from J, the junction kept 15 bases outside the gene matches. The length of the CDR3 is 20 residues. CDR3 amino acids: CASSQDSGGGIGHHSYEQYF. The CDR3 DNA sequence: TGCGCCAGCAGCCAAGATAGCGGGGGTGGGATCGGGCACCACTCCTACGAGCAGTACTTC.

This chain uses TRBV28 with TRBJ1-1; D is ambiguous. Trimming took 6 bases from V and 7 from J, leaving 12 bases between them. This CDR3 is 12 amino acids long. Germline V gene lookup returns CDR1 MDHEN and CDR2 SYDVKM. The CDR3 DNA is TGTGCCAGCAGACAAGAGGGTTATGAAGCTTTCTTT. Protein: CASRQEGYEAFF.

V usage is TRBV4-2 and J usage is TRBJ2-5, with 8 bases lining up with TRBD2. Losses at the gene ends were 0 bases for V and 2 bases for J; bases not matched to a gene: 8. This CDR3 comprises 17 residues. The germline gives CDR1 LGHNA, CDR2 YNFKEQ. The CDR3, as DNA: TGTGCCAGCAGCCAAGACCTGGCGGGGGGCCCTCAAGAGACCCAGTACTTC. It specifies CASSQDLAGGPQETQYF.

The chain carries TRBV2 and TRBJ1-5, with D possibly being TRBD1 (6 bases). V was trimmed by 4 bases and J by 6 bases, leaving 13 bases between them. The CDR3 covers 14 residues. The germline CDR1 and CDR2 sequences are SNHLY and FYNNEI. The CDR3 sequence: CASSGGRGGQPQHF. The CDR3 DNA follows: TGTGCCAGCAGTGGGGGCAGGGGCGGTCAGCCCCAGCATTTT.

V usage is TRBV7-9 and J usage is TRBJ1-1; D not resolved. CDR3 length equals 13 residues. V gave up 5 bases and J gave up 0 bases, with 7 bases separating them. Germline loops: CDR1 SEHNR, CDR2 FQNEAQ (reference sequence). CDR3 sequence: CASSPSMNTEAFF. CDR3 sequence (DNA): TGTGCCAGCAGCCCATCCATGAACACTGAAGCTTTCTTT. Based on the CDR3 plus reference TRBV7-9 and TRBJ1-1, the full variable domain is DTGVSQNPRHKITKRGQNVTFRCDPISEHNRLYWYRQTLGQGPEFLTYFQNEAQLEKSRLLSDRFSAERPKGSFSTLEIQRTEQGDSAMYLCASSPSMNTEAFFGQGTRLTVV.

This chain uses TRBV10-3 with TRBJ1-1, with D hard to call. The CDR3 loop spans 11 amino acids. Germline V gene lookup returns CDR1 ENHRY and CDR2 SYGVKD. Trimming took off 4 bases at V and 2 bases at J, with 2 bases between the two ends. In DNA form, the CDR3 reads TGTGCCATCAGTGCAAACACTGAAGCTTTCTTT. This translates into CAISANTEAFF.

This chain connects TRBV7-9 to TRBJ2-2; D may be TRBD2 (6 bases). Germline lookup yields CDR1 SEHNR and CDR2 FQNEAQ (reference sequence). The CDR3 spans 16 residues. V shed 6 bases and J shed 3 bases, with 17 bases lying between them. In DNA, the CDR3 is TGTGCCAGCAGATCAGGGACTCCAAGTCACACCGGGGAGCTGTTTTTT. Its translation: CASRSGTPSHTGELFF.

The gene calls are TRBV5-1 and TRBJ2-5; D possibly corresponds to TRBD2 (5 bases). CDR3 length: 13 residues. Germline CDR1 is SGHRS and CDR2 is YFSETQ. The V and J ends lost 4 bases and 2 bases respectively, with 9 bases between them. The CDR3 DNA reads TGCGCCAGCAGCCCGGCGGGTCAAGAGACCCAGTACTTC. Residues: CASSPAGQETQYF.

The rearrangement joins TRBV18 to TRBJ2-7; the D gene is possibly TRBD2 (5 bases). The CDR3 contains 13 residues. The germline V gene has CDR1 KGHSH and CDR2 LQKENI. V lost 5 bases and J 1 base, leaving 9 bases between the germline ends. For the CDR3, the DNA is TGTGCCAGCTCAAGCGCGGGTTCCTACGAGCAGTACTTC. Residues: CASSSAGSYEQYF.